The 9 T cell receptor beta chains below all came from one sample that was sequenced in a study of T cell responses to AZD1222 COVID-19 vaccine. Here immunoSEQ multiplex PCR was the method, and the copy in TCRdb shows in-frame clones only, minus some. The data show about 120,000 clones, approximately 83% seen once. This sample comprised peripheral blood, obtained on day 0 of AZD1222 vaccination. The receptor source for this set is an adult in good health.

The V gene is TRBV10-3, the J gene TRBJ1-1; D is unresolved. Trimming took off 1 base at V and 10 bases at J, with 7 bases between the two ends. In germline, CDR1 is ENHRY, CDR2 SYGVKD. The CDR3 is 11 residues long. CDR3 bases: TGTGCCATCAGTGAGTATGCGGGAGCTTTCTTT. Translation gives CAISEYAGAFF.

The CDR3 loop is CASSYSGGPVNEQFF. The CDR3 DNA sequence: TGTGCCAGCAGTTACTCGGGGGGGCCAGTGAATGAGCAGTTCTTC. V gene TRBV6-5 combines with J gene TRBJ2-1, with a weak D call TRBD2 (7 bases). The CDR3 is 15 amino acids. Germline CDR1 MNHEY, CDR2 SVGAGI. V was trimmed by 0 bases and J by 7 bases, leaving 13 bases between them.

The CDR3 DNA follows: TGTGCCAGCAGCCAGGGGGCGCCGTACGAGCAGTACTTC. This encodes CASSQGAPYEQYF. V gene TRBV7-9 combines with J gene TRBJ2-7, with 8 bases matching TRBD1. The ends lost 5 bases at V and 4 bases at J; junction bases unmatched: 4. The germline CDR1 and CDR2 sequences are SEHNR and FQNEAQ (reference sequence). The CDR3 is made up of 13 amino acids.

This sequence joins TRBV7-6 and TRBJ2-2; 7 bases align to TRBD2. This CDR3 is built from 16 residues. V gave up 5 bases and J gave up 6 bases; unmatched junction bases: 12. The germline V gene has CDR1 SGHVS and CDR2 FNYEAQ. The CDR3 here is CASSQPGLGQAGELFF. The CDR3 DNA follows: TGTGCCAGCAGCCAACCCGGACTAGGTCAAGCCGGGGAGCTGTTTTTT.

This chain joins TRBV7-3 and TRBJ1-1; D is undetermined. The V end was cut by 5 bases, the J end by 6 bases, with 16 bases between. The CDR3 has 14 amino acids. The V gene's germline CDR1 is SGHTA and CDR2 FQGTGA. CDR3 in DNA: TGTGCCAGCAGCGCGGGGTCTGGAGGCGCTGAAGCTTTCTTT. Amino acid sequence: CASSAGSGGAEAFF. The full variable domain, its missing parts supplied by reference TRBV7-3 and TRBJ1-1, is GAGVSQTPSNKVTEKGKYVELRCDPISGHTALYWYRQSLGQGPEFLIYFQGTGAADDSGLPNDRFFAVRPEGSVSTLKIQRTERGDSAVYLCASSAGSGGAEAFFGQGTRLTVV.

Only one count was recorded for this clone. The chain has TRBV6-2 or TRBV6-3 and TRBJ2-7; D may match TRBD1 or TRBD2 (5 bases each). V dropped 0 bases and J dropped 6 bases, with 12 bases sitting between them. The germline V gene has CDR1 MNHEY and CDR2 SVGEGT. The CDR3 runs 14 residues. CDR3 amino acids: CASSYSRGFSEQYF. The CDR3 DNA reads as TGTGCCAGCAGTTACTCGAGGGGCTTTAGCGAGCAGTACTTC.

The V call is TRBV7-9, the J call TRBJ1-6; D gene uncertain. CDR1 is SEHNR and CDR2 is FQNEAQ in the germline V gene (reference sequence). The CDR3 runs 14 residues. V lost 1 base and J 10 bases, leaving 11 bases between the germline ends. The CDR3 loop is CASSLGLEESPLHF. CDR3 bases: TGTGCCAGCAGCTTAGGTCTAGAGGAGTCACCCCTCCACTTT.

V usage is TRBV6-5 and J usage is TRBJ2-1; 11 bases match TRBD2. In germline, CDR1 is MNHEY, CDR2 SVGAGI. The trim removed 0 bases at V and 7 bases at J, leaving 2 bases unmatched. The CDR3 contains 15 residues. CDR3 in amino acids: CASSYSASGRNEQFF. The CDR3 DNA follows: TGTGCCAGCAGTTACTCGGCTAGCGGGAGGAATGAGCAGTTCTTC.

The rearrangement joins TRBV3-1 (or the pseudogene TRBV3-2) to TRBJ2-7; D ambiguous. Germline CDR1 LGHDT, CDR2 YNNKEL (reference sequence). Trimming left V 0 bases short and J 9 bases short, with 12 bases between. The CDR3 spans 13 residues. CDR3 nucleotides: TGTGCCAGCAGCCAAGACCTAGGGATTGGGCAGTACTTC. Translated, it gives CASSQDLGIGQYF.